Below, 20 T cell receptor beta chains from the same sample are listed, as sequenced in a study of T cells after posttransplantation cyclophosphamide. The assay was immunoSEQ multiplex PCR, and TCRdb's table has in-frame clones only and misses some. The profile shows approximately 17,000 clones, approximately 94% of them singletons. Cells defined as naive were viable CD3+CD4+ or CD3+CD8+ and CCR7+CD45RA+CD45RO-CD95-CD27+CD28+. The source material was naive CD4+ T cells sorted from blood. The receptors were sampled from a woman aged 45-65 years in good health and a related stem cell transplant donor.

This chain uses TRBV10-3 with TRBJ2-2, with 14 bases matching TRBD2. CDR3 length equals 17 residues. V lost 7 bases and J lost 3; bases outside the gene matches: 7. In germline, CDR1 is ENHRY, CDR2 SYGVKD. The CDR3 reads CAITPGLAGVDTGELFF. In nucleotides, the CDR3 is TGTGCCATCACCCCGGGACTAGCGGGAGTTGACACCGGGGAGCTGTTTTTT.

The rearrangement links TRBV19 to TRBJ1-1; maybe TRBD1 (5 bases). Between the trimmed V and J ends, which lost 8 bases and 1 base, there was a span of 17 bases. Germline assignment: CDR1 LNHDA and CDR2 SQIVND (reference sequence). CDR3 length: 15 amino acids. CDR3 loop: CASGRGRQGNTEAFF. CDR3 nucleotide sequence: TGTGCCAGTGGGCGTGGCAGGCAGGGGAACACTGAAGCTTTCTTT.

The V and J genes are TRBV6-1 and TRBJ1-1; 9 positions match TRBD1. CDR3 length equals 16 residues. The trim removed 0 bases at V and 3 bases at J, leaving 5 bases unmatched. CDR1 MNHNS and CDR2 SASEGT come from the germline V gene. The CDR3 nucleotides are TGTGCCAGCAGTGAAGCGCGGACAGGGGTATACACTGAAGCTTTCTTT. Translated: CASSEARTGVYTEAFF.

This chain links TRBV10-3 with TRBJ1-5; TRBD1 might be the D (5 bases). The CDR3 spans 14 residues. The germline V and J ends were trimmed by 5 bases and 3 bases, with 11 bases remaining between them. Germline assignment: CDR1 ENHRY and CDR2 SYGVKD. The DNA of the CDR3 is TGTGCCATCAGTTCGGGACTACACAATCAGCCCCAGCATTTT. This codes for CAISSGLHNQPQHF.

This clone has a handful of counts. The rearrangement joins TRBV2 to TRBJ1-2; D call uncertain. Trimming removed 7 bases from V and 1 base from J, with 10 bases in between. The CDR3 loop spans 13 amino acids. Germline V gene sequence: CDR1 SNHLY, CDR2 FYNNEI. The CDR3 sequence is CASKPELNYGYTF. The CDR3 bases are TGTGCCAGCAAGCCCGAGCTTAACTATGGCTACACCTTC.

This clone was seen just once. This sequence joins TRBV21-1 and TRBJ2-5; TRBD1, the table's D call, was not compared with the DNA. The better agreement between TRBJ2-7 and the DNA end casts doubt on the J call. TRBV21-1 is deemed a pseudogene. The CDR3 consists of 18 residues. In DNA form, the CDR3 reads TGTGCCAGCAGCAAAACGAGGGGCAGACAGGGATCCCCAGGCGAGCAGTACTTC. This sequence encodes CASSKTRGRQGSPGEQYF.

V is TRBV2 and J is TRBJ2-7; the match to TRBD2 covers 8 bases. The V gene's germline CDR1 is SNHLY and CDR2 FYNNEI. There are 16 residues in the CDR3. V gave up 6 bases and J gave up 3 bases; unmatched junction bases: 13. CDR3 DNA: TGTGCCAGCAGCCCTTTTGTCGGGAGGGCCTTCTACGAGCAGTACTTC. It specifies CASSPFVGRAFYEQYF. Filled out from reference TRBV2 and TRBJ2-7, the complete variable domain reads EPEVTQTPSHQVTQMGQEVILRCVPISNHLYFYWYRQILGQKVEFLVSFYNNEISEKSEIFDDQFSVERPDGSNFTLKIRSTKLEDSAMYFCASSPFVGRAFYEQYFGPGTRLTVT.

The CDR3 is CASSSRTGGADTQYF. The CDR3 DNA is TGTGCCAGCAGCTCAAGGACAGGGGGCGCAGATACGCAGTATTTT. The rearrangement uses TRBV9 and TRBJ2-3; 11 bases map to TRBD1. CDR3 length equals 15 residues. V shed 4 bases and J 4 bases; nucleotides not matched to a gene: 5. The germline V gene has CDR1 SGDLS and CDR2 YYNGEE.

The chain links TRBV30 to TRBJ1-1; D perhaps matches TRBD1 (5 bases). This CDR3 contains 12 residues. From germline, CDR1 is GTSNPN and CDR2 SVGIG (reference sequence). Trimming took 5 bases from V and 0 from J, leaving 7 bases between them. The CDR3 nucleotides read TGTGCCTGGGACAGCATGAACACTGAAGCTTTCTTT. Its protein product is CAWDSMNTEAFF.

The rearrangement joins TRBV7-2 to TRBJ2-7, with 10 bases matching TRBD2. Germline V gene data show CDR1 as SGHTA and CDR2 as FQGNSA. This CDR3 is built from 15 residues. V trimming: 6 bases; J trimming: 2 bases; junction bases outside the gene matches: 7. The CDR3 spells CASSQTSGSTYEQYF. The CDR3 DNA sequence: TGTGCCAGCAGTCAGACTAGCGGGTCTACCTACGAGCAGTACTTC.

CDR3 in amino acids: CASSWGLAGGYNEQFF. Written as DNA, the CDR3 is TGCGCCAGCAGCTGGGGACTAGCGGGAGGATACAATGAGCAGTTCTTC. The rearrangement joins TRBV5-1 to TRBJ2-1, with 15 bases aligning to TRBD2. The ends lost 3 bases at V and 4 bases at J; junction bases unmatched: 2. This CDR3 contains 16 residues. Per the germline V gene, CDR1 is SGHRS and CDR2 is YFSETQ.

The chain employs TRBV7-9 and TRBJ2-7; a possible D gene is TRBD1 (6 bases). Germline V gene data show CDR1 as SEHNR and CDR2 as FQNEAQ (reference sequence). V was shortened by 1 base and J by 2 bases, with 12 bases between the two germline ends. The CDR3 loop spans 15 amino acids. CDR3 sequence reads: CASSLGPGTTYEQYF. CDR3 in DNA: TGTGCCAGCAGCTTAGGACCCGGGACAACCTACGAGCAGTACTTC.

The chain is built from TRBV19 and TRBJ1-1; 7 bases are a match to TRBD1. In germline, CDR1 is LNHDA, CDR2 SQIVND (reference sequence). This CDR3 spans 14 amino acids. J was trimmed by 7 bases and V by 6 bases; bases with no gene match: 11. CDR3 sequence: CASSTGTASFEAFF. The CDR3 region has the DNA TGTGCCAGTAGCACCGGGACAGCAAGCTTTGAAGCTTTCTTT.

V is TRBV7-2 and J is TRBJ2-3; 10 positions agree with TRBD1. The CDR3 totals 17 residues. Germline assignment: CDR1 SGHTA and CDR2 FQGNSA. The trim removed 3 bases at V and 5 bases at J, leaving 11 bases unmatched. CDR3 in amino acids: CASSLFDRGLPQDTQYF. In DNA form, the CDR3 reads TGTGCCAGCAGCTTGTTTGACAGGGGGCTACCACAAGATACGCAGTATTTT.

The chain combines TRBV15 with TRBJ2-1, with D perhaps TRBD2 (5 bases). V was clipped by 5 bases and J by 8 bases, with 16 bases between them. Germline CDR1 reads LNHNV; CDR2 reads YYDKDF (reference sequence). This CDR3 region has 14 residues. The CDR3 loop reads CATSLALLVDEQFF. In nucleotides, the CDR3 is TGTGCCACCAGCCTAGCCCTTCTAGTCGATGAGCAGTTCTTC.

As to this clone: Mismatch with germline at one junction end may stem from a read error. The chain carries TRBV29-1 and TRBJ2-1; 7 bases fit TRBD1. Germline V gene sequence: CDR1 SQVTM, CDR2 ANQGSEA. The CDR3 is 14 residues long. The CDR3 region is CSVPLVSRQGPTVF. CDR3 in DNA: TGCAGCGTTCCCCTCGTAAGTCGACAGGGACCAACGGTCTTC.

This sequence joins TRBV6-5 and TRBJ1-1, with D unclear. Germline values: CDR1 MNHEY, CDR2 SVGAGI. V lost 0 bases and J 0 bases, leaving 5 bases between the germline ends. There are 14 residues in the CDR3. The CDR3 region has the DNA TGTGCCAGCAGTTACTCGGGCCTGAACACTGAAGCTTTCTTT. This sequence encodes CASSYSGLNTEAFF.

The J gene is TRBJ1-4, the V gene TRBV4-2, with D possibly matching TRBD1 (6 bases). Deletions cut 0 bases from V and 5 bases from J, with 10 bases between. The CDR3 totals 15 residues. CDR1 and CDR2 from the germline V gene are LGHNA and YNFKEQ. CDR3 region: CASSQDVQGNEKLFF. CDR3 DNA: TGTGCCAGCAGCCAAGACGTACAGGGAAATGAAAAACTGTTTTTT.

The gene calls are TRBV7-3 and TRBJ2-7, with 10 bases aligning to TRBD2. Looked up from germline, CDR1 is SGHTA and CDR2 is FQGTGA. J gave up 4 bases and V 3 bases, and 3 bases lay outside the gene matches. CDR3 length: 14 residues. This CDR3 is CASSLLAGAYEQYF. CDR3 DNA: TGTGCCAGCAGCTTGCTAGCGGGAGCTTACGAGCAGTACTTC.

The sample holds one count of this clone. In nucleotides, the CDR3 is TGTGCCAGCAGGTACAGGGGGCGGGAGTGGACCGGGGAGCTGTTTTTT. It translates to CASRYRGREWTGELFF. The chain carries TRBV27 and TRBJ2-2; 9 bases agree with TRBD1. Losses at the gene ends were 6 bases for V and 5 bases for J; bases not matched to a gene: 10. Germline lookup yields CDR1 MNHEY and CDR2 SMNVEV (reference sequence). The CDR3 length is 16 residues.